Listed below are T cell receptor beta chains from one sample, sequenced in a study of identical twins. TCRdb reprocessed the 5' RACE reads with MiXCR, giving one entry per CDR3 protein. The table shows approximately 490,000 distinct CDR3 sequences, with around 24% occurring only once. These sequences were also reported in another study, on yellow fever vaccine responses in identical twins.

The sample comprised CD4+ T cells sorted from blood. Receptors were obtained from a woman younger than 30 in good health. Both conserved end residues are part of each CDR3. The order of the fields is CDR3 protein, CDR3 DNA, clone size, V gene, J gene, D gene. A D gene is named only where the DNA matches it firmly. Clone sizes are given selectively: once, few, many, or a class where the clone is expanded.

CSVDGFYGYTF	TGCAGCGTTGATGGCTTCTATGGCTACACCTTC	few	TRBV29-1	TRBJ1-2	-
CATKQAGTTDTQYF	TGTGCCACCAAACAAGCGGGGACCACAGATACGCAGTATTTT	few	TRBV24-1	TRBJ2-3	TRBD2
CASSLRLNTEAFF	TGTGCCAGCAGTTTACGTCTGAACACTGAAGCTTTCTTT	-	TRBV28	TRBJ1-1	-
CASSSWTRGLYEQYF	TGTGCCAGCAGTTCCTGGACGAGGGGGTTATACGAGCAGTACTTC	-	TRBV28	TRBJ2-7	-
CASSDREPFSNQPQHF	TGTGCCAGCAGTGACAGGGAACCATTTAGCAATCAGCCCCAGCATTTT	-	TRBV12-3/TRBV12-4	TRBJ1-5	TRBD1
CSVNPQDRGNTEAFF	TGCAGCGTTAATCCCCAGGACAGGGGGAACACTGAAGCTTTCTTT	few	TRBV29-1	TRBJ1-1	TRBD1
CSANRGTNTGELFF	TGCAGTGCTAACAGGGGGACGAACACCGGGGAGCTGTTTTTT	many	TRBV20-1	TRBJ2-2	TRBD1
CATSRDRKGTGANNEQFF	TGTGCCACCAGCAGAGATCGTAAGGGGACAGGGGCGAACAATGAGCAGTTCTTC	-	TRBV15	TRBJ2-1	TRBD1
CASSLYSGTGYNEQFF	TGTGCCAGCAGCTTATATAGCGGGACGGGGTACAATGAGCAGTTCTTC	-	TRBV7-3	TRBJ2-1	TRBD2
CASSKRGGQWDTQYF	TGTGCCAGCAGTAAGCGGGGGGGCCAGTGGGATACGCAGTATTTT	few	TRBV12-3/TRBV12-4	TRBJ2-3	TRBD2
CASSWAGGQETQYF	TGCGCCAGCAGCTGGGCCGGGGGACAAGAGACCCAGTACTTC	-	TRBV5-1	TRBJ2-5	-
CASREGAARTGELFF	TGTGCCAGCAGGGAAGGTGCGGCCCGGACCGGGGAGCTGTTTTTT	-	TRBV2	TRBJ2-2	-
CSAPTGEGYGYTF	TGCAGTGCTCCGACAGGGGAAGGCTATGGCTACACCTTC	-	TRBV20-1	TRBJ1-2	TRBD1
CASSPGQEENEQFF	TGTGCCAGCAGCCCAGGACAAGAGGAAAATGAGCAGTTCTTC	few	TRBV7-8	TRBJ2-1	-
CASRRQGSDTQYF	TGTGCCAGCAGGAGACAGGGGTCAGATACGCAGTATTTT	many	TRBV11-2	TRBJ2-3	TRBD1
CASSQGTGFNQPQHF	TGCGCCAGCAGCCAAGGTACAGGGTTCAATCAGCCCCAGCATTTT	-	TRBV4-1	TRBJ1-5	-
CASRPWGRGREGVETYNEQFF	TGTGCCAGCAGACCTTGGGGCAGGGGCCGGGAGGGCGTAGAGACCTACAATGAGCAGTTCTTC	-	TRBV11-2	TRBJ2-1	TRBD2
CASSQDRVSAKNIQYF	TGTGCCAGCAGCCAAGACCGGGTTTCGGCCAAAAACATTCAGTACTTC	-	TRBV3-1	TRBJ2-4	-
CASSFTTGLANNEQFF	TGTGCCAGCAGCTTTACGACGGGACTAGCGAACAATGAGCAGTTCTTC	-	TRBV7-8	TRBJ2-1	TRBD2
CASSREGYQETQYF	TGCGCCAGCAGCCGAGAGGGGTACCAAGAGACCCAGTACTTC	few	TRBV5-1	TRBJ2-5	-
CASRLQVNTEAFF	TGTGCCAGCAGGCTACAGGTGAACACTGAAGCTTTCTTT	many	TRBV12-3/TRBV12-4	TRBJ1-1	-
CASTPYTDTQYF	TGTGCCAGCACCCCCTACACAGATACGCAGTATTTT	many	TRBV12-3/TRBV12-4	TRBJ2-3	-
CASSPRAGMNTEAFF	TGTGCCAGCAGCCCCCGGGCAGGGATGAACACTGAAGCTTTCTTT	-	TRBV12-3/TRBV12-4	TRBJ1-1	-
CASSMTSGGSGELFF	TGTGCCAGCTCCATGACTAGCGGGGGGTCCGGGGAGCTGTTTTTT	few	TRBV12-3/TRBV12-4	TRBJ2-2	TRBD2
CASSPSLGQQDRNSPLHF	TGTGCCAGCAGCCCCTCTCTCGGACAGCAAGATAGGAATTCACCCCTCCACTTT	many	TRBV11-2	TRBJ1-6	-
CASSFDRGRKDTQYF	TGTGCCAGCAGCTTCGACAGGGGGCGTAAAGATACGCAGTATTTT	-	TRBV5-5	TRBJ2-3	TRBD1
CSAGTSLETQYF	TGCAGCGCCGGGACTAGCTTAGAGACCCAGTACTTC	few	TRBV29-1	TRBJ2-5	TRBD2
CASSLLRTRGMETQYF	TGCGCCAGCAGCTTACTCCGGACTCGGGGGATGGAGACCCAGTACTTC	-	TRBV5-1	TRBJ2-5	-
CASSLAGVLSTDTQYF	TGTGCCAGCAGCTTAGCGGGAGTACTTAGCACAGATACGCAGTATTTT	-	TRBV7-9	TRBJ2-3	-
CASSIEPGRAFDTQYF	TGTGCCAGTAGTATAGAACCGGGACGGGCATTCGATACGCAGTATTTT	-	TRBV19	TRBJ2-3	-
CASSFGPDYEQYF	TGTGCCAGCAGCTTTGGCCCCGACTACGAGCAGTACTTC	-	TRBV11-1	TRBJ2-7	-
CASSLYPSGGKVYEQYF	TGCGCCAGCAGCTTGTATCCCTCGGGAGGGAAGGTATACGAGCAGTACTTC	-	TRBV5-1	TRBJ2-7	TRBD2
CSANMGATNYGYTF	TGCAGCGCGAATATGGGGGCTACTAACTATGGCTACACCTTC	few	TRBV29-1	TRBJ1-2	-
CASSPDSYYRYSNQPQHF	TGTGCCAGCTCACCAGACAGTTACTACCGATATAGCAATCAGCCCCAGCATTTT	few	TRBV18	TRBJ1-5	-
CASSKIGGLYF	TGTGCCAGCAGCAAAATTGGGGGATTATACTTC	once	TRBV21-1	TRBJ2-5	-
CASSYSTGGQPQHF	TGCGCCAGCAGTTATTCTACGGGTGGCCAGCCCCAGCATTTT	few	TRBV5-1	TRBJ1-5	-
CASSLGLNGSPGELFF	TGCGCCAGCAGCTTGGGGTTGAATGGGTCGCCCGGGGAGCTGTTTTTT	few	TRBV5-1	TRBJ2-2	-
CASSLVRNQETQYF	TGTGCCAGCAGCTTAGTAAGGAACCAAGAGACCCAGTACTTC	few	TRBV7-9	TRBJ2-5	-
CASSQGGGYGYTF	TGTGCCAGCAGCCAAGGGGGAGGCTATGGCTACACCTTC	-	TRBV3-1	TRBJ1-2	-
CASSRIPGQRVDTQYF	TGTGCCAGCTCCCGAATCCCGGGACAGCGGGTGGATACGCAGTATTTT	-	TRBV18	TRBJ2-3	-
CASSLRGQSSGANVLTF	TGCGCCAGCAGCTTGCGGGGACAGTCCTCTGGGGCCAACGTCCTGACTTTC	-	TRBV5-1	TRBJ2-6	TRBD1
CASSPTRDRGGEETQYF	TGTGCCAGCAGCCCAACGAGGGACAGGGGAGGTGAGGAGACCCAGTACTTC	-	TRBV13	TRBJ2-5	TRBD1
CSVAGGARTDTQYF	TGCAGCGTTGCCGGGGGGGCGCGGACAGATACGCAGTATTTT	-	TRBV29-1	TRBJ2-3	TRBD2
CASSSPLLDTQYF	TGTGCCAGCAGCTCGCCGCTGCTCGATACGCAGTATTTT	few	TRBV11-3	TRBJ2-3	-